This T cell receptor beta chain was identified during a study of technical replicates of blood from a few donors. Sequencing used immunoSEQ multiplex PCR; TCRdb keeps in-frame clones, though not all of them. The sample holds about 81,000 clones, 70% to 90% seen once. This clone was recorded only once. V was cut by 5 bases and J by 14 bases, with 15 bases left in between. CDR3 length equals 11 residues. CDR1 DFQATT and CDR2 SNEGSKA come from the germline V gene (reference sequence). Source material: PBMCs. The source of this sequence is a human donor in good health. Some clones in this sample may be carry-over from other donors' samples. This chain joins TRBV20-1 and TRBJ1-4; TRBD1 might be the D (6 bases). CDR3 residues: CSAGPGHGLFF. The CDR3 nucleotides are TGCAGTGCTGGTCCGGGACACGGTCTGTTTTTT.